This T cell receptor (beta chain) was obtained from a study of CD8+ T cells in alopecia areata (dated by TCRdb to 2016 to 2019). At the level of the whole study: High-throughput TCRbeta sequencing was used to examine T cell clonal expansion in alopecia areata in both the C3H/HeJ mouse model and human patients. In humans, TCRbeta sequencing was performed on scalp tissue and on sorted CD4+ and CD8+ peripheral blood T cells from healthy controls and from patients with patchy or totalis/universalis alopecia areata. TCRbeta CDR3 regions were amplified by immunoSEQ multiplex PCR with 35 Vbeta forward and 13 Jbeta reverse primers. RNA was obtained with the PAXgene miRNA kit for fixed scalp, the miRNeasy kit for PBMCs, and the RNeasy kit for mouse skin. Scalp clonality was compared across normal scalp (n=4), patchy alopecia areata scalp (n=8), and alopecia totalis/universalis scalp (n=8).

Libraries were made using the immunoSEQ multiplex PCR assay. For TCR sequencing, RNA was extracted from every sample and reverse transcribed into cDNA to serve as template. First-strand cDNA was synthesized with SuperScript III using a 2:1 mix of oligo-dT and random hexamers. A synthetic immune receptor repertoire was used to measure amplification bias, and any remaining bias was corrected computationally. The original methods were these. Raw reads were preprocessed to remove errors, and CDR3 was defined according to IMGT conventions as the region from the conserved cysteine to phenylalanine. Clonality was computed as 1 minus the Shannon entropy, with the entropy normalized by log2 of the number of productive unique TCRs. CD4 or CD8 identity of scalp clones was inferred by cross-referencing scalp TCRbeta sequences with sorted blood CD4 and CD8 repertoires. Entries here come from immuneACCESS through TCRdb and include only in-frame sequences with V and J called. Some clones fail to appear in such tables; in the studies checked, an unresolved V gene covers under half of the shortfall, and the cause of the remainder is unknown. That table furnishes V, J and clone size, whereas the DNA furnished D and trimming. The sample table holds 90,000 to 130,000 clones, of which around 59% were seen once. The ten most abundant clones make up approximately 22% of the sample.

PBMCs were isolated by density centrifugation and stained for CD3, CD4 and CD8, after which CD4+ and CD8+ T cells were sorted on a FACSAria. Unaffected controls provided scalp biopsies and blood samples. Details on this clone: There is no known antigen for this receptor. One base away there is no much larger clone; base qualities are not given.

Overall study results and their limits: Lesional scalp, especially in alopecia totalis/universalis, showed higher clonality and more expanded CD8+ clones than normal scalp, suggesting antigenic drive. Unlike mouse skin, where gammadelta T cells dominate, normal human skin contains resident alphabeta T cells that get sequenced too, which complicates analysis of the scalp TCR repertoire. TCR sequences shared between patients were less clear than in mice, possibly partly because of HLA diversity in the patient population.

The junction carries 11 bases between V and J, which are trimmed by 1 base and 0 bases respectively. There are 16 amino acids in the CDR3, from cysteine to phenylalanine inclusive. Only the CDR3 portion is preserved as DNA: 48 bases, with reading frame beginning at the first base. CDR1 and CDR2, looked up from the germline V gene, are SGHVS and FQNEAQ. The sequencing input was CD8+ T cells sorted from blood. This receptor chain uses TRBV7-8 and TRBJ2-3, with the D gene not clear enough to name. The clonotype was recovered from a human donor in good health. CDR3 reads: CASSLGYGYSTDTQYF. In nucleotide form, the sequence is TGTGCCAGCAGCTTAGGATATGGATATAGCACAGATACGCAGTATTTT.